The clone carrying this T cell receptor beta chain appeared a single time. The antigen remains unidentified. TCRdb keeps only in-frame clones here, not all; method: immunoSEQ multiplex PCR. In the table there are approximately 90,000 clones, approximately 81% of which are singletons. PBMC sampling occurred before vaccination, two weeks after the third dose, and at progression. These data come from a study of glioma-infiltrating T cells after dendritic cell vaccination. In the study overall: Glioblastoma patients came from Phase I and II dendritic cell vaccination trials. Study-wide results and caveats: Higher pretreatment TIL content predicted longer progression-free time and survival.

Germline V gene sequence: CDR1 MGHDK, CDR2 SYGVNS. The V end lost 4 bases, the J end lost 6 bases, and 16 bases lay between the germline ends. The CDR3 has 15 amino acids. The rearrangement links TRBV25-1 to TRBJ1-5; D perhaps matches TRBD1 (5 bases). The sequence was collected from a human donor with glioblastoma. Here the sequenced sample was blood, taken before dendritic cell vaccination. CDR3 in amino acids: CASSGPTDSGQPQHF. The CDR3 bases are TGTGCCAGCAGTGGACCGACAGACTCGGGTCAGCCCCAGCATTTT.